This T cell receptor beta chain was recovered during a study of cytomegalovirus exposure and HLA in healthy donors. Findings of the study overall: When the data were analyzed later, several of the most significant clusters appeared to be linked to common viral pathogens.

For this clone: Its antigen is undetermined.

The PCR made use of 60 Vbeta and 13 Jbeta primers. Generated by immunoSEQ multiplex PCR, the TCRdb table keeps only in-frame clones and is missing some. Among fewer than 150,000 clones listed, over 70% were seen once. Trimming took 2 bases from V and 8 from J, leaving 8 bases between them. The germline V gene encodes CDR1 SGDLS and CDR2 YYNGEE. CDR3 length: 12 amino acids. This receptor was identified in a man between 25 and 39 years old in good health and CMV-seronegative. The specimen was PBMCs. This chain uses TRBV9 with TRBJ2-1; the D is unclear. The DNA of the CDR3 is TGTGCCAGCAGCGTCCTAGGTCATGAGCAGTTCTTC. This gives the protein CASSVLGHEQFF.